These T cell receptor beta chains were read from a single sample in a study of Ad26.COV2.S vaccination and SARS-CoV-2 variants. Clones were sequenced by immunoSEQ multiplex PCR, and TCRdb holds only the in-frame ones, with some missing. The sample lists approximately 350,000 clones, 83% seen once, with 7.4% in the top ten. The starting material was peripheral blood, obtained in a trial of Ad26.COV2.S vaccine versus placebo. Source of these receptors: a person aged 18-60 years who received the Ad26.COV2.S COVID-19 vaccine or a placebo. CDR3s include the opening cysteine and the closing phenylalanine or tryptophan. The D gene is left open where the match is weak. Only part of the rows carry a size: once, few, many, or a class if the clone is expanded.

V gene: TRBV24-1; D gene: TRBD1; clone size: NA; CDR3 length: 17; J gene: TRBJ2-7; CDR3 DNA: TGTGCCACCAGTGATTTGCCCCCAACAGGGGCCTACTACGAGCAGTACTTC; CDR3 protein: CATSDLPPTGAYYEQYF
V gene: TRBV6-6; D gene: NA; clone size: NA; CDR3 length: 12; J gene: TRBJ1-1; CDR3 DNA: TGTGCCAGCGGGTCCACGAACACTGAAGCTTTCTTT; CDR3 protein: CASGSTNTEAFF
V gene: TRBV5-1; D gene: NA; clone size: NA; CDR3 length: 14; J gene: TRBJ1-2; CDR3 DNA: TGCGCCAGCAGCTTGGCCCTGCCCTCGTATGGCTACACCTTC; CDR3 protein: CASSLALPSYGYTF
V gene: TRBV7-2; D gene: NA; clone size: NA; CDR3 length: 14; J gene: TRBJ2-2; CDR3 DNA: TGTGCCAGCAGCTTAACAGGGTTTGTCGGGGAGCTGTTTTTT; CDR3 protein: CASSLTGFVGELFF
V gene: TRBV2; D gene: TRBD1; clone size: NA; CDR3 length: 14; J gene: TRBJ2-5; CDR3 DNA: TGTGCCAGCAGGCACAGGGGGCAGGGGGAGACCCAGTACTTC; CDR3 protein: CASRHRGQGETQYF
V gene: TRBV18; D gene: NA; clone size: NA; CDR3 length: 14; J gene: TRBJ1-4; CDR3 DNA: TGTGCCAGCTCACCAGGGGGGACTGGTGAAAAACTGTTTTTT; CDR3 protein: CASSPGGTGEKLFF
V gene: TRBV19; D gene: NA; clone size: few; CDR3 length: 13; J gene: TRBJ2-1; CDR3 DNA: TGTGCCAGTAGTATAATAGGGGGCAATGAGCAGTTCTTC; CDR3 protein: CASSIIGGNEQFF
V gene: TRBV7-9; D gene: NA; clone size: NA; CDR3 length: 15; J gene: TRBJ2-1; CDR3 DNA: TGTGCCAGCAGCCGACCCGGGACTTTCTACAATGAGCAGTTCTTC; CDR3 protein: CASSRPGTFYNEQFF
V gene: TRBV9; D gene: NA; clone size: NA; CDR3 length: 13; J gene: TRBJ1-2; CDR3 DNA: TGTGCCAGCAGCGTAGGGGGGCGAGGCGGCTACACCTTC; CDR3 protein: CASSVGGRGGYTF
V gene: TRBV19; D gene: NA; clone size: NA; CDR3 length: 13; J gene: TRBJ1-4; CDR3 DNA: TGTGCCAGTAGTATTTGGGAGAGCGAAAAACTGTTTTTT; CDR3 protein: CASSIWESEKLFF
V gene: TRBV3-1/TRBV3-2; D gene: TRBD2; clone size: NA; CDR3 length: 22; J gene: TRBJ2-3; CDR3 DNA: TGTGCCAGCAGTCCTACAAGGGGACTAGCGGGGGGACTATTCGTCAGCACAGATACGCAGTATTTT; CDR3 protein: CASSPTRGLAGGLFVSTDTQYF
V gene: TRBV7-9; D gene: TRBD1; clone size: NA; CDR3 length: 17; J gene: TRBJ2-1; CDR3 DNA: TGTGCCAGCAGCTCGATTCGCGTCCGGGACAGGGCCAATGAGCAGTTCTTC; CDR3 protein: CASSSIRVRDRANEQFF
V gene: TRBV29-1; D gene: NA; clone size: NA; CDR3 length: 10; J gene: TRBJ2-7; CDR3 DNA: TGCAGCGCCGGCTCCTACGAGCAGTACTTC; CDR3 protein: CSAGSYEQYF
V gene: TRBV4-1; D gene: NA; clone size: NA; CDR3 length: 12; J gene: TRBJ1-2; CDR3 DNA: TGCGCCAGCAGCTCTGATGATACGGGCTACACCTTC; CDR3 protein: CASSSDDTGYTF
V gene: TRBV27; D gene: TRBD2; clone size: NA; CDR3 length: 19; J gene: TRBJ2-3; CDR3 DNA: TGTGCCAGCAGTTTGTCCGAACCCGGGACTAGCGGGAGCACAGATACGCAGTATTTT; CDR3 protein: CASSLSEPGTSGSTDTQYF
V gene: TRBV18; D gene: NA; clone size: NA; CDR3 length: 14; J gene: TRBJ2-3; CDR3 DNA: TGTGCCAGCTCACCCGGGCGTAGCACAGATACGCAGTATTTT; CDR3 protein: CASSPGRSTDTQYF
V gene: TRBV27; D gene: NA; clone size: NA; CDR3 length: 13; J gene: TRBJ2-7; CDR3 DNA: TGTGCCAGCAGTTCCGGACCCTCCTACGAGCAGTACTTC; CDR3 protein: CASSSGPSYEQYF
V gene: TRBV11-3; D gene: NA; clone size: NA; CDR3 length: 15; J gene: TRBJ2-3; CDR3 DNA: TGTGCCAGCAGCTCCCCCGGCAGCGGCCCAGATACGCAGTATTTT; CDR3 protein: CASSSPGSGPDTQYF
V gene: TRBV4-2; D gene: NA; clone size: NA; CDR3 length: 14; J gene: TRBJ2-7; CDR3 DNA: TGTGCCAGCAGCCGGCGAGCGGATCAGGGCGAGCAGTACTTC; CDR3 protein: CASSRRADQGEQYF
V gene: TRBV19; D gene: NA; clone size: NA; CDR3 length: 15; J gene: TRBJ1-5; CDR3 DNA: TGTGCCAGTAGTATCGTGACAGTAGTCAATCAGCCCCAGCATTTT; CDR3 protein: CASSIVTVVNQPQHF
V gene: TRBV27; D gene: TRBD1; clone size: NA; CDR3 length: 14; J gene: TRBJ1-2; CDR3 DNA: TGTGCCAGCAGTCCGGGACAGGCATTGGGTGGCTACACCTTC; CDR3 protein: CASSPGQALGGYTF
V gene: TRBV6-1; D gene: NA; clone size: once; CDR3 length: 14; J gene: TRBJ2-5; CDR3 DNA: TGTGCCAGCAGTGAAGCGGCGCAGGCCGGGACCCAGTACTTC; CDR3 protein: CASSEAAQAGTQYF
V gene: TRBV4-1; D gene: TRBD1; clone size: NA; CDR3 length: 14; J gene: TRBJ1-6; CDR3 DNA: TGCGCCAGCAGCCAGGGACAGGGGTTTTCACCCCTCCACTTT; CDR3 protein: CASSQGQGFSPLHF
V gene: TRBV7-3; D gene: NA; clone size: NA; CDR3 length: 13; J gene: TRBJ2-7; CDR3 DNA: TGTGCCAGCAGCTTATACCCCTATTACGAGCAGTACTTC; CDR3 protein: CASSLYPYYEQYF
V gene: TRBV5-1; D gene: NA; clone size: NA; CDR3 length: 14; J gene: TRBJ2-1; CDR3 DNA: TGCGCCAGCAGTGGCGGCCGGGGGGCCAATGAGCAGTTCTTC; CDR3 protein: CASSGGRGANEQFF
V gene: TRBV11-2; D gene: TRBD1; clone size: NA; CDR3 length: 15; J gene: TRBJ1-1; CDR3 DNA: TGTGCCAGCAGTTACCTTACAGGGGGCATATCTGAAGCTTTCTTT; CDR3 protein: CASSYLTGGISEAFF
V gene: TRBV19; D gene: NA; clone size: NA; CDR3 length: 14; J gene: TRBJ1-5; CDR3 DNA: TGTGCCAGTAGTATAATATCCCCGTCCCAGCCCCAGCATTTT; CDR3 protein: CASSIISPSQPQHF
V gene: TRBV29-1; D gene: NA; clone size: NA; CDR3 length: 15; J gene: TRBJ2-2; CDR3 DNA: TGCAGCGTTGAAGGGGCAGCCTCGAACACCGGGGAGCTGTTTTTT; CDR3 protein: CSVEGAASNTGELFF
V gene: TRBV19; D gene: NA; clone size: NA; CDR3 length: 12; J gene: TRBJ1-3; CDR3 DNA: TGTGCCAGTAGTATATCGGTTAACACCATATATTTT; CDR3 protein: CASSISVNTIYF
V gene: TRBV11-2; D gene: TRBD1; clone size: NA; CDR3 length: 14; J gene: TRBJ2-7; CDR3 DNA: TGTGCCAGCAGCCTCTGGACAGGGGATAGGGAGCAGTACTTC; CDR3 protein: CASSLWTGDREQYF
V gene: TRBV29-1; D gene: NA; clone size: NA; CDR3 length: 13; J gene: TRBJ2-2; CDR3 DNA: TGCAGCGTTGAAGGCAGGGCGGACGGGGAGCTGTTTTTT; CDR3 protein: CSVEGRADGELFF
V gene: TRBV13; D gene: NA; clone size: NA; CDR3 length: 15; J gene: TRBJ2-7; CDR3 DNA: TGTGCCAGCAGCTTAGGGGGGCCGAATTCCTACGAGCAGTACTTC; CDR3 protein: CASSLGGPNSYEQYF
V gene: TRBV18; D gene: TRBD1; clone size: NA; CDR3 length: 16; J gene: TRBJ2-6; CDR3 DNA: TGTGCCAGCTCACCGAGACAGGGTTCCGGGGCCAACGTCCTGACTTTC; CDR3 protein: CASSPRQGSGANVLTF
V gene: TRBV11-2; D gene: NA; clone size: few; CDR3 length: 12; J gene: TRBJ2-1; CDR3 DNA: TGTGCCAGCAGCAGAGAGGGTGATGAGCAGTTCTTC; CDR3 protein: CASSREGDEQFF
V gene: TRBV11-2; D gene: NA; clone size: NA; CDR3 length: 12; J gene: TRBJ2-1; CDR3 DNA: TGTGCCAGCAGACGAGGATACAATGAGCAGTTCTTC; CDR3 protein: CASRRGYNEQFF
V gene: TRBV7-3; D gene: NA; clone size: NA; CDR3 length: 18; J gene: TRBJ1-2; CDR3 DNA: TGTGCCAGCAGCTCCTCCGGGACACCCACCCAAGGGGACTATGGCTACACCTTC; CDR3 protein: CASSSSGTPTQGDYGYTF
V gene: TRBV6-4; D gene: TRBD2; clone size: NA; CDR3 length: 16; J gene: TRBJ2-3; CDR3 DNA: TGTGCCAGCAGTACCCGGACTAGCGGGGGGGCAGATACGCAGTATTTT; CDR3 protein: CASSTRTSGGADTQYF
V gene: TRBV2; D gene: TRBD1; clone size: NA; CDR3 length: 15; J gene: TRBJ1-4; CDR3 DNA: TGTGCCAGCAGCGGATACAGGGGGGTAGGAGAAAAACTGTTTTTT; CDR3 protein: CASSGYRGVGEKLFF
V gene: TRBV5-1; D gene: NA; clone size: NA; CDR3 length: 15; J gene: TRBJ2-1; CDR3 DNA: TGCGCCAGCAGCTTACCGGGGAGCTCCTACAATGAGCAGTTCTTC; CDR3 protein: CASSLPGSSYNEQFF
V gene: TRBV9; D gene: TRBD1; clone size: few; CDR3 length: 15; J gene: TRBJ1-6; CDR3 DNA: TGTGCCAGCAGCGCTATGACAGGGTCTAATTCACCCCTCCACTTT; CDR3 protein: CASSAMTGSNSPLHF
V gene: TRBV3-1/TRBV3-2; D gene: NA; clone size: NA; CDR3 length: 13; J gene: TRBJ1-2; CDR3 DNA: TGTGCCAGCAGCCAAGGGACCACCGTTCGGTACACCTTC; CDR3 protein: CASSQGTTVRYTF
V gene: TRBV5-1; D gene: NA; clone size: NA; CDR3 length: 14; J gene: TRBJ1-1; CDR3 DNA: TGCGCCAGCAGGACGGACCCCCAGGGCACTGAAGCTTTCTTT; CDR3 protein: CASRTDPQGTEAFF
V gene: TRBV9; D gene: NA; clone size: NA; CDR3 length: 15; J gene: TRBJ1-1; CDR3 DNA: TGTGCCAGCAGCCCGGCGGGGGGCATGAACACTGAAGCTTTCTTT; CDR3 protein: CASSPAGGMNTEAFF
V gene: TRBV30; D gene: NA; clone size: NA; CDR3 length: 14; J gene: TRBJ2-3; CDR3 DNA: TGTGCCTGGAGTTGGGGGCCGAGCACAGATACGCAGTATTTT; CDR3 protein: CAWSWGPSTDTQYF
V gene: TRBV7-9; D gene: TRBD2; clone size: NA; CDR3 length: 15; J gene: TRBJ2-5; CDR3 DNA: TGTGCCAGCAGCTACGGGACTAGCAGCCAAGAGACCCAGTACTTC; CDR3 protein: CASSYGTSSQETQYF
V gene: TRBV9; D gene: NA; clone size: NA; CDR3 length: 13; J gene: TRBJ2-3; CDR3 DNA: TGTGCCAGCAGCGTCGACTACACAGATACGCAGTATTTT; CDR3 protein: CASSVDYTDTQYF
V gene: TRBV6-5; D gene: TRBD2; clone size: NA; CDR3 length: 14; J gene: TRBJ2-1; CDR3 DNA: TGTGCCAGCAGCACTAGCGGGAGGTTCAATGAGCAGTTCTTC; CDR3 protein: CASSTSGRFNEQFF
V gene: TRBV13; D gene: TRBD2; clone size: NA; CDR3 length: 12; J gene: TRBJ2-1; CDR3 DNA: TGTGCCAGCAACCGGGAGGTCAATGAGCAGTTCTTC; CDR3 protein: CASNREVNEQFF
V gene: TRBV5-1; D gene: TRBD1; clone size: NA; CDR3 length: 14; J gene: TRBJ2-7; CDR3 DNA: TGCGCCAGCAGCGTAACAGGGGGTGTCTACGAGCAGTACTTC; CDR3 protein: CASSVTGGVYEQYF
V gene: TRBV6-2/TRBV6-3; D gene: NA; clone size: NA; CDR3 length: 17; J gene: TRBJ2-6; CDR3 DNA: TGTGCCAGCAGTTACTTGTTACTGAGCTCTGGGGCCAACGTCCTGACTTTC; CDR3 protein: CASSYLLLSSGANVLTF
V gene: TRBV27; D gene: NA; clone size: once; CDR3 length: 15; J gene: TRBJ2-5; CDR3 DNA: TGTGCCAGCAGTCCAGACCCGACAGCGCAAGAGACCCAGTACTTC; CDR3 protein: CASSPDPTAQETQYF
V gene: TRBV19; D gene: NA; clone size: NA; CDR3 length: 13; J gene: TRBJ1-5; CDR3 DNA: TGTGCCAGTACTACTGGAGGGAATCAGCCCCAGCATTTT; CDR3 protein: CASTTGGNQPQHF
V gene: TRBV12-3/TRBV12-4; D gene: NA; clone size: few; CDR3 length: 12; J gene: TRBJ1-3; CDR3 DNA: TGTGCCAGCAGTGCAGGCAGTGCCGCCATATATTTT; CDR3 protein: CASSAGSAAIYF
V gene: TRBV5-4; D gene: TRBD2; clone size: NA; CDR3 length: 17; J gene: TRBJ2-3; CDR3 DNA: TGTGCCAGCAGCTTGGGGGGGAGGGAGGTGAGCACAGATACGCAGTATTTT; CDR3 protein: CASSLGGREVSTDTQYF
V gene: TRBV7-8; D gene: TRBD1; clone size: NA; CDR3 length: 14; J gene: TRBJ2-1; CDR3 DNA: TGTGCCAGCAGCTCAAGAGACTTGGGACAGGGCGAAATCTTC; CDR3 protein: CASSSRDLGQGEIF
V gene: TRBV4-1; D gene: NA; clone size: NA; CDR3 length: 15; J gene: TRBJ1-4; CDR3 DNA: TGCGCCAGCAGCCTCCCGGGACGGCGGTGGGAAAAACTGTTTTTT; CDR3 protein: CASSLPGRRWEKLFF
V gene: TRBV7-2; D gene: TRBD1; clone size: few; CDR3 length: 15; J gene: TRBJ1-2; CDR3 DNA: TGTGCCAGCAGCCAGGGGGACATAGCTAACTATGGCTACACCTTC; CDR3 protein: CASSQGDIANYGYTF
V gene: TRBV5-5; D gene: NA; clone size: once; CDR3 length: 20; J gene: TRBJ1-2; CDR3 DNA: TGTGCCAGCAGCTTTGGGGACCTGGTTTACCTGGGTTTAGCTAACTATGGCTACACCTTC; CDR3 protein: CASSFGDLVYLGLANYGYTF
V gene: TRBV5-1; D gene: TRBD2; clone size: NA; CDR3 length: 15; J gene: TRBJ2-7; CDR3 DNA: TGCGCCAGCAGGGAAGCGGGAGGGCCAGTTGGGAAGCAGTACTTC; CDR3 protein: CASREAGGPVGKQYF